A selection of T cell receptor beta chains follows, all from one sample in a study of post-analysis software for immune sequencing data. TCRdb analysed the PCR reads with MiXCR anew, one entry per CDR3 protein. The sample has some 450,000 distinct CDR3 sequences; around 40% are singletons. Sequencing was performed on blood. The source of these receptors is a girl aged 5 to 17 with multiple sclerosis. Both conserved end residues are part of each CDR3. Fields, in order: J gene, D gene, V gene, clone size, CDR3 protein, CDR3 DNA. A D gene is named only where the DNA matches it firmly. Where a row states a size, it is once, few, many or the class of an expanded clone; other rows omit it.

J gene: TRBJ2-7; D gene: TRBD1; V gene: TRBV7-2; clone size: -; CDR3 protein: CASSPRRDRANEQYF; CDR3 DNA: TGTGCCAGCAGCCCCCGGCGGGACAGGGCCAACGAGCAGTACTTC
J gene: TRBJ2-1; D gene: -; V gene: TRBV29-1; clone size: few; CDR3 protein: CSADGAYNEQFF; CDR3 DNA: TGCAGCGCAGACGGAGCCTACAATGAGCAGTTCTTC
J gene: TRBJ1-2; D gene: -; V gene: TRBV6-2/TRBV6-3; clone size: -; CDR3 protein: CASSYAGYGYTF; CDR3 DNA: TGTGCCAGCAGTTACGCTGGCTATGGCTACACCTTC
J gene: TRBJ2-1; D gene: TRBD2; V gene: TRBV11-2; clone size: many; CDR3 protein: CASSPRQRGSAGMYNEQFF; CDR3 DNA: TGTGCCAGCAGCCCCCGACAGCGGGGTTCGGCGGGGATGTACAATGAGCAGTTCTTC
J gene: TRBJ1-2; D gene: -; V gene: TRBV24-1; clone size: -; CDR3 protein: CATSDLSGAGDGYTF; CDR3 DNA: TGTGCCACCAGTGATTTGTCGGGTGCCGGGGATGGCTACACCTTC
J gene: TRBJ2-7; D gene: -; V gene: TRBV6-5; clone size: few; CDR3 protein: CASSLGQRGREQYF; CDR3 DNA: TGTGCCAGCAGTCTTGGCCAGAGGGGTCGCGAGCAGTACTTC
J gene: TRBJ2-3; D gene: -; V gene: TRBV5-1; clone size: few; CDR3 protein: CASSLAQDQDTQYF; CDR3 DNA: TGCGCCAGCAGCTTGGCCCAGGACCAAGATACGCAGTATTTT
J gene: TRBJ2-1; D gene: -; V gene: TRBV6-2/TRBV6-3; clone size: -; CDR3 protein: CASIGTISLHNEQFF; CDR3 DNA: TGTGCCAGCATTGGGACAATCTCCCTCCACAATGAGCAGTTCTTC
J gene: TRBJ2-1; D gene: -; V gene: TRBV2; clone size: -; CDR3 protein: CASEVYNEQFF; CDR3 DNA: TGTGCCAGCGAAGTGTACAATGAGCAGTTCTTC
J gene: TRBJ1-2; D gene: TRBD1; V gene: TRBV9; clone size: -; CDR3 protein: CASSVATGQGNYGYTF; CDR3 DNA: TGTGCCAGCAGCGTAGCTACGGGACAGGGTAACTATGGCTACACCTTC
J gene: TRBJ2-1; D gene: -; V gene: TRBV7-6; clone size: -; CDR3 protein: CASSFSRVGGQFF; CDR3 DNA: TGTGCCAGCAGCTTCAGCAGGGTGGGGGGGCAGTTCTTC
J gene: TRBJ2-5; D gene: -; V gene: TRBV4-1; clone size: -; CDR3 protein: CASSQGGGGSQETQYF; CDR3 DNA: TGCGCCAGCAGCCAAGGTGGGGGCGGGTCCCAAGAGACCCAGTACTTC
J gene: TRBJ2-3; D gene: TRBD2; V gene: TRBV11-2; clone size: -; CDR3 protein: CASSLVYLAGKDTQYF; CDR3 DNA: TGTGCCAGCAGCTTAGTCTACCTAGCGGGCAAAGATACGCAGTATTTT
J gene: TRBJ2-4; D gene: -; V gene: TRBV27; clone size: -; CDR3 protein: CASSWGGGQYF; CDR3 DNA: TGTGCCAGCAGTTGGGGTGGGGGGCAGTACTTC
J gene: TRBJ2-3; D gene: -; V gene: TRBV5-1; clone size: -; CDR3 protein: CASSLAQGWSTDTQYF; CDR3 DNA: TGCGCCAGCAGCTTGGCCCAGGGGTGGAGCACAGATACGCAGTATTTT
J gene: TRBJ2-2; D gene: TRBD1; V gene: TRBV28; clone size: -; CDR3 protein: CAVIRDRGRSGELFF; CDR3 DNA: TGTGCCGTCATCCGGGACAGGGGACGATCCGGGGAGCTGTTTTTT
J gene: TRBJ2-7; D gene: TRBD1; V gene: TRBV7-2; clone size: -; CDR3 protein: CASSLRIGQGSYEQYF; CDR3 DNA: TGTGCCAGCAGCTTACGAATCGGACAGGGGTCCTACGAGCAGTACTTC
J gene: TRBJ2-7; D gene: -; V gene: TRBV20-1; clone size: -; CDR3 protein: CSARGAGYSPYEQYF; CDR3 DNA: TGCAGTGCTCGAGGCGCCGGATATTCCCCCTACGAGCAGTACTTC
J gene: TRBJ2-7; D gene: -; V gene: TRBV4-1; clone size: few; CDR3 protein: CASSQGLGDPYEQYF; CDR3 DNA: TGCGCCAGCAGCCAAGGGCTTGGGGATCCCTACGAGCAGTACTTC
J gene: TRBJ2-7; D gene: -; V gene: TRBV7-2; clone size: -; CDR3 protein: CASSIGGRALYEQYF; CDR3 DNA: TGTGCCAGCAGCATCGGAGGGCGAGCCCTCTACGAGCAGTACTTC
J gene: TRBJ1-5; D gene: TRBD1; V gene: TRBV5-6; clone size: many; CDR3 protein: CASSLYRDRGQGQPQHF; CDR3 DNA: TGTGCCAGCAGCTTGTACCGGGACAGGGGGCAAGGTCAGCCCCAGCATTTT
J gene: TRBJ1-6; D gene: TRBD1; V gene: TRBV5-1; clone size: -; CDR3 protein: CASSHGQGAGSPLHF; CDR3 DNA: TGCGCCAGCAGCCATGGACAGGGGGCCGGATCACCCCTCCACTTT
J gene: TRBJ2-1; D gene: -; V gene: TRBV7-9; clone size: few; CDR3 protein: CASSLESGNEQFF; CDR3 DNA: TGTGCCAGCAGCTTAGAGTCCGGCAATGAGCAGTTCTTC
J gene: TRBJ1-2; D gene: TRBD1; V gene: TRBV4-3; clone size: -; CDR3 protein: CASSRDRADGYTF; CDR3 DNA: TGCGCCAGCAGCCGAGACAGGGCAGATGGCTACACCTTC
J gene: TRBJ2-1; D gene: TRBD2; V gene: TRBV20-1; clone size: few; CDR3 protein: CSAERRTSGIGEQFF; CDR3 DNA: TGCAGTGCTGAACGCCGGACTAGCGGGATAGGAGAGCAGTTCTTC
J gene: TRBJ2-6; D gene: TRBD1; V gene: TRBV4-3; clone size: few; CDR3 protein: CASSPKDRGRVSGANVLTF; CDR3 DNA: TGCGCCAGCAGCCCTAAGGACAGGGGGCGAGTCTCTGGGGCCAACGTCCTGACTTTC
J gene: TRBJ2-7; D gene: -; V gene: TRBV3-1; clone size: -; CDR3 protein: CASSQDLWGVGTYEQYF; CDR3 DNA: TGTGCCAGCAGCCAAGATTTGTGGGGCGTCGGTACCTACGAGCAGTACTTC
J gene: TRBJ1-2; D gene: TRBD1; V gene: TRBV29-1; clone size: -; CDR3 protein: CSVGGTGNNYGYTF; CDR3 DNA: TGCAGCGTCGGGGGGACAGGGAATAACTATGGCTACACCTTC
J gene: TRBJ2-7; D gene: TRBD2; V gene: TRBV7-3; clone size: few; CDR3 protein: CASSPSGNIYEQYF; CDR3 DNA: TGTGCCAGCAGCCCTAGCGGGAATATCTACGAGCAGTACTTC
J gene: TRBJ2-7; D gene: TRBD2; V gene: TRBV28; clone size: -; CDR3 protein: CASSPGGQEGTGEYF; CDR3 DNA: TGTGCCAGCAGCCCGGGAGGGCAGGAGGGGACCGGGGAGTACTTC
J gene: TRBJ2-1; D gene: TRBD2; V gene: TRBV12-3/TRBV12-4; clone size: -; CDR3 protein: CASMVLGTSVGNEQFF; CDR3 DNA: TGTGCCAGCATGGTATTGGGGACTAGCGTCGGAAATGAGCAGTTCTTC
J gene: TRBJ2-5; D gene: TRBD2; V gene: TRBV10-1; clone size: -; CDR3 protein: CASSESLAGGTQYF; CDR3 DNA: TGCGCCAGCAGTGAGTCGTTAGCGGGAGGGACCCAGTACTTC
J gene: TRBJ2-1; D gene: TRBD2; V gene: TRBV10-3; clone size: -; CDR3 protein: CAISAGSGGNNEQFF; CDR3 DNA: TGTGCCATCAGTGCAGGTAGCGGGGGGAACAATGAGCAGTTCTTC
J gene: TRBJ2-5; D gene: -; V gene: TRBV10-3; clone size: -; CDR3 protein: CAISEGLANSKETQYF; CDR3 DNA: TGTGCCATCAGTGAGGGGTTAGCGAACTCAAAAGAGACCCAGTACTTC
J gene: TRBJ2-2; D gene: -; V gene: TRBV25-1; clone size: -; CDR3 protein: CASSEYGEIGELFF; CDR3 DNA: TGTGCCAGCAGTGAATATGGGGAAATCGGGGAGCTGTTTTTT
J gene: TRBJ1-2; D gene: TRBD1; V gene: TRBV20-1; clone size: -; CDR3 protein: CSAREGTGAYYGYTF; CDR3 DNA: TGCAGTGCTAGAGAGGGGACAGGGGCCTACTATGGCTACACCTTC
J gene: TRBJ2-7; D gene: -; V gene: TRBV6-5; clone size: few; CDR3 protein: CASSYQRSYEQYF; CDR3 DNA: TGTGCCAGCAGTTATCAGCGATCCTACGAGCAGTACTTC
J gene: TRBJ2-7; D gene: -; V gene: TRBV29-1; clone size: once; CDR3 protein: CSVELAGSSYEQYF; CDR3 DNA: TGCAGCGTTGAGTTGGCAGGGTCCTCCTACGAGCAGTACTTC
J gene: TRBJ2-1; D gene: -; V gene: TRBV28; clone size: -; CDR3 protein: CASSVSGAGVYEQFF; CDR3 DNA: TGTGCCAGCAGTGTATCCGGGGCAGGGGTCTATGAGCAGTTCTTC
J gene: TRBJ2-7; D gene: -; V gene: TRBV7-3; clone size: -; CDR3 protein: CASSLNGRLINEQYF; CDR3 DNA: TGTGCCAGCAGCTTAAACGGACGCCTTATCAACGAGCAGTACTTC